The sequence of this T cell receptor (beta chain) was determined in a study of Graves' ophthalmopathy and Graves' hyperthyroidism. For repertoire sequencing, the TCR beta CDR3 regions were amplified from RNA transcripts. HTBI-primed RT-PCR formed the first round, and a multiplex PCR formed the second. TCRdb used MiXCR to reprocess the multiplex PCR reads, holding one entry per CDR3 protein. The sample carries over a million distinct CDR3 sequences, about two fifths recorded once. The V end lost 5 bases, the J end lost 1 base, and 11 bases lay between the germline ends. Germline V lookup: CDR1 SEHNR, CDR2 FQNEAQ (reference sequence). The CDR3 contains 14 residues. Ten or more counts support this clonotype. Ages of hyperthyroidism patients ran from 18 to 65, and their diagnoses were new, under 2 months' duration.

The sample consisted of peripheral blood or thyroid tissue (not recorded which). The receptor was isolated from an adult man with Graves' hyperthyroidism. The rearrangement joins TRBV7-9 to TRBJ1-1; D remains ambiguous. In DNA, the CDR3 is TGTGCCAGCAGCGCAAAAGCAGCGAACACTGAAGCTTTCTTT. It encodes CASSAKAANTEAFF. Using reference TRBV7-9 and TRBJ1-1 for the parts outside the CDR3, the full variable domain is DTGVSQNPRHKITKRGQNVTFRCDPISEHNRLYWYRQTLGQGPEFLTYFQNEAQLEKSRLLSDRFSAERPKGSFSTLEIQRTEQGDSAMYLCASSAKAANTEAFFGQGTRLTVV.